The 4 T cell receptor beta chains reported below all come from one sample, sequenced in a study of blood T cell repertoires in COVID-19. Method: immunoSEQ multiplex PCR; TCRdb's copy keeps in-frame clones and lacks some. The table shows 150,000 to 200,000 clones, with less than 90% occurring only once. The sequencing input was peripheral blood. The receptors derive from a woman in her forties with acute or convalescent COVID-19.

The chain recombines TRBV5-1 with TRBJ2-2, with D maybe TRBD2 (7 bases). Per germline, CDR1 SGHRS and CDR2 YFSETQ. CDR3 length: 16 amino acids. V lost 4 bases, J lost 3 bases, and 16 bases lay in between. CDR3 sequence reads: CASSNTGGQHTGELFF. As DNA, the CDR3 is TGCGCCAGCAGCAATACGGGGGGACAACACACCGGGGAGCTGTTTTTT. Together with reference TRBV5-1 and TRBJ2-2, the CDR3 gives the full variable domain: KAGVTQTPRYLIKTRGQQVTLSCSPISGHRSVSWYQQTPGQGLQFLFEYFSETQRNKGNFPGRFSGRQFSNSRSEMNVSTLELGDSALYLCASSNTGGQHTGELFFGEGSRLTVL.

This chain connects TRBV27 to TRBJ2-7, with D possibly matching TRBD2 (6 bases). The V end was cut by 3 bases, the J end by 6 bases, with 18 bases between. The CDR3 is 15 amino acids. Germline CDR1 and CDR2: MNHEY and SMNVEV (reference sequence). The CDR3 DNA sequence: TGTGCCAGCAGTTTTAACCGGGGAGGTGGCTCCGAGCAGTACTTC. Its translation: CASSFNRGGGSEQYF.

The chain recombines TRBV5-1 with TRBJ2-1, with 11 bases aligning to TRBD2. The germline CDR1 and CDR2 sequences are SGHRS and YFSETQ. Unmatched junction bases numbered 10, after V lost 3 bases and J lost 5 bases. The CDR3 is 17 amino acids. In nucleotides, the CDR3 is TGCGCCAGCAGCTCCCAAGCTAGCGGGGGGCCACACAATGAGCAGTTCTTC. It specifies CASSSQASGGPHNEQFF.

V gene TRBV5-1 combines with J gene TRBJ2-1, with 7 bases lining up with TRBD2. The length of the CDR3 is 18 residues. Germline loops: CDR1 SGHRS, CDR2 YFSETQ. V was pared by 4 bases and J by 0 bases, with 13 bases of the junction left unmatched. This chain's CDR3 is CASSPMGGRKSSYNEQFF. The CDR3 nucleotides read TGCGCCAGCAGCCCTATGGGGGGGAGGAAGAGCTCCTACAATGAGCAGTTCTTC.